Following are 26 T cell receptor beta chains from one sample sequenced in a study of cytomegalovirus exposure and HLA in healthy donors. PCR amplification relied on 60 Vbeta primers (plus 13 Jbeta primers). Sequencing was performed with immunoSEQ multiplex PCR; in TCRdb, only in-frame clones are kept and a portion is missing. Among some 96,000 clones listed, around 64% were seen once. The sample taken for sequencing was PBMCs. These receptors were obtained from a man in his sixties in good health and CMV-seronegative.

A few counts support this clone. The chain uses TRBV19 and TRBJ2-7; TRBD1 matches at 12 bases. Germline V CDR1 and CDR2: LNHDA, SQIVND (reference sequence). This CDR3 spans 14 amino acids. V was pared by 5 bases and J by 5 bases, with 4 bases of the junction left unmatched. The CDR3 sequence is CASSWGQGANEQYF. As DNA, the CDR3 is TGTGCCAGTAGTTGGGGACAGGGGGCGAACGAGCAGTACTTC.

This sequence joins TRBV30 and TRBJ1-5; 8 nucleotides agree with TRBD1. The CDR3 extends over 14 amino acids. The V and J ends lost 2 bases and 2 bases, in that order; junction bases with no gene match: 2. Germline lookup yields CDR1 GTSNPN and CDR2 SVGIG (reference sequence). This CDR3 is CAWSLTGGNQPQHF. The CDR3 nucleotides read TGTGCCTGGAGTCTGACAGGGGGCAATCAGCCCCAGCATTTT.

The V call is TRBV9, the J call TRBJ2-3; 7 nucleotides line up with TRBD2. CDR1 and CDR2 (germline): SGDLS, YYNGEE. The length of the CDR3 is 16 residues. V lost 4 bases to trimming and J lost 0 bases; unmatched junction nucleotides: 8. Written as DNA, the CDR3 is TGTGCCAGCAGCCCCCGCCCCGGGGGGAGCACAGATACGCAGTATTTT. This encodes CASSPRPGGSTDTQYF.

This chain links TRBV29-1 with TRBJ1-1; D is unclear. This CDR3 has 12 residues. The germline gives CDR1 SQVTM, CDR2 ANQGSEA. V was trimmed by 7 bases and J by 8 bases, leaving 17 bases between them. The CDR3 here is CSAITGSNEAFF. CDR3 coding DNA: TGCAGCGCTATCACGGGTTCAAACGAAGCTTTCTTT.

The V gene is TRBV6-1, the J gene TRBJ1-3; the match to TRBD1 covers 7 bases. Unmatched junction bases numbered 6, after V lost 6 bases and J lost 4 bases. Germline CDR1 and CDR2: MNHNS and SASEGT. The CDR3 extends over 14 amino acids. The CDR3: CASSQTGNGNTIYF. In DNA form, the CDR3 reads TGTGCCAGCAGCCAGACAGGGAACGGAAACACCATATATTTT.

The DNA of the CDR3 is TGTGCCAGCAGTGTTATGGAGGAGGCTAATGAAAAACTGTTTTTT. It encodes CASSVMEEANEKLFF. This chain links TRBV6-1 with TRBJ1-4; D unresolved. The ends were cut back, 4 bases at V and 3 bases at J, with 12 bases in the middle. The germline CDR1 and CDR2 sequences are MNHNS and SASEGT. The CDR3 loop spans 15 amino acids.

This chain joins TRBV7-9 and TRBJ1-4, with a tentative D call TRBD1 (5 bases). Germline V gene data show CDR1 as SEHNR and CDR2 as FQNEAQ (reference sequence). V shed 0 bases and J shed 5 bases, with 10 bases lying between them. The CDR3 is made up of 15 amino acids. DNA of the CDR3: TGTGCCAGCAGCTTAGCGAAGGGGAAGAATGAAAAACTGTTTTTT. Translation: CASSLAKGKNEKLFF. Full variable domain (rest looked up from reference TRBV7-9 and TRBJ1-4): DTGVSQNPRHKITKRGQNVTFRCDPISEHNRLYWYRQTLGQGPEFLTYFQNEAQLEKSRLLSDRFSAERPKGSFSTLEIQRTEQGDSAMYLCASSLAKGKNEKLFFGSGTQLSVL.

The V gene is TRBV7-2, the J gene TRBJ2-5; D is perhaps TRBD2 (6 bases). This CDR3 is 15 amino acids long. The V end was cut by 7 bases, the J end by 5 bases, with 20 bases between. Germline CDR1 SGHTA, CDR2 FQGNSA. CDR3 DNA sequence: TGTGCCAGCAATATCCGGGGAGCGGCGGGGGAGACCCAGTACTTC. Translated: CASNIRGAAGETQYF.

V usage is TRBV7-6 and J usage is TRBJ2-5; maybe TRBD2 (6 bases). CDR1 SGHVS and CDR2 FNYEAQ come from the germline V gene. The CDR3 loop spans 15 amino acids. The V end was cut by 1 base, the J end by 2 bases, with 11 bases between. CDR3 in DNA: TGTGCCAGCAGCTTAGTCGGGGGAGGACAAGAGACCCAGTACTTC. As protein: CASSLVGGGQETQYF.

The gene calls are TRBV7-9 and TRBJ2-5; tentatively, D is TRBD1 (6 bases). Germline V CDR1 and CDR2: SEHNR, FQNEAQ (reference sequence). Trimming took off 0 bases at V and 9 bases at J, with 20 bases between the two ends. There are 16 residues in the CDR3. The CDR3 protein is CASSLAGDGRGEAQYF. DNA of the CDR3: TGTGCCAGCAGCTTAGCCGGTGACGGCAGGGGCGAAGCCCAGTACTTC.

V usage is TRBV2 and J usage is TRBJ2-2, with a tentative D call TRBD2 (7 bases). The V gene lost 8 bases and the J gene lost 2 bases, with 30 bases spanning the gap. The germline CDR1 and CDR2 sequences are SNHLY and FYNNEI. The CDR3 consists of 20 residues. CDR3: CASLTFTGYGGGTNTGELFF. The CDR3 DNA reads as TGTGCCAGCCTAACCTTTACAGGGTACGGCGGGGGTACTAACACCGGGGAGCTGTTTTTT. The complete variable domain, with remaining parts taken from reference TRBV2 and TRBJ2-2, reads EPEVTQTPSHQVTQMGQEVILRCVPISNHLYFYWYRQILGQKVEFLVSFYNNEISEKSEIFDDQFSVERPDGSNFTLKIRSTKLEDSAMYFCASLTFTGYGGGTNTGELFFGEGSRLTVL.

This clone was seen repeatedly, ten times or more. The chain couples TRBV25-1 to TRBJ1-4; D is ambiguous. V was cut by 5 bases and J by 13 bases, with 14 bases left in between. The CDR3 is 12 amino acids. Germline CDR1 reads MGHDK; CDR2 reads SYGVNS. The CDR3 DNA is TGTGCCAGCAGTCCGGCCTTGGGAGGACTGTTTTTT. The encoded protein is CASSPALGGLFF.

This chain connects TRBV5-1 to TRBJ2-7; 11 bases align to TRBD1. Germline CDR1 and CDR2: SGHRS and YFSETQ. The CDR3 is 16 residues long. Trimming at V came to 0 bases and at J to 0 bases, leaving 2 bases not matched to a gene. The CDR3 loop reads CASSLVGQGGSYEQYF. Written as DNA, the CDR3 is TGCGCCAGCAGCTTGGTGGGACAGGGGGGCTCCTACGAGCAGTACTTC.

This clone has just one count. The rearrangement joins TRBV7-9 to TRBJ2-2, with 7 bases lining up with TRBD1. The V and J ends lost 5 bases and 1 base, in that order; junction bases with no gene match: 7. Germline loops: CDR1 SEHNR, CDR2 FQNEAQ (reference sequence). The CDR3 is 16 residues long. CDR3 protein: CASSLRGTVNTGELFF. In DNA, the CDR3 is TGTGCCAGCAGCCTCCGTGGGACAGTGAACACCGGGGAGCTGTTTTTT.

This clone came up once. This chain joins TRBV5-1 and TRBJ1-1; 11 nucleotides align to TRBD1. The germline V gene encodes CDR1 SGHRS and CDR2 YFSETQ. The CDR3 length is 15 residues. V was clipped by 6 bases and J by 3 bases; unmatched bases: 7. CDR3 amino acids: CASTRGQGDYTEAFF. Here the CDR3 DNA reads TGCGCCAGCACCCGGGGACAGGGGGATTACACTGAAGCTTTCTTT.

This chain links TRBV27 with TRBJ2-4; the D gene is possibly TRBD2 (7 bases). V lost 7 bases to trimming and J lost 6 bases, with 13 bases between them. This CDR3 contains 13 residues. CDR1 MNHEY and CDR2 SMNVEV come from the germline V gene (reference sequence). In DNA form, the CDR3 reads TGTGCCAGCAATAGGGCGGGGGCAAACATTCAGTACTTC. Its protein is CASNRAGANIQYF.

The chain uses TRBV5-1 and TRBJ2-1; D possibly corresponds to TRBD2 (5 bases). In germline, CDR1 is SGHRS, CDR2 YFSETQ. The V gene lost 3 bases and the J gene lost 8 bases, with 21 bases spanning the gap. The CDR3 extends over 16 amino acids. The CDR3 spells CASSSPLGRAGDEQFF. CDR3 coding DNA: TGCGCCAGCAGCTCTCCCCTTGGAAGGGCGGGTGATGAGCAGTTCTTC.

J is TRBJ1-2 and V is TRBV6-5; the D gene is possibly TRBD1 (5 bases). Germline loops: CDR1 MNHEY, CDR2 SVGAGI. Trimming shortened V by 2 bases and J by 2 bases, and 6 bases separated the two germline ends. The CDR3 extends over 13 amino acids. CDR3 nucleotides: TGTGCCAGCAGTTACGGGGGGAACTATGGCTACACCTTC. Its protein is CASSYGGNYGYTF.

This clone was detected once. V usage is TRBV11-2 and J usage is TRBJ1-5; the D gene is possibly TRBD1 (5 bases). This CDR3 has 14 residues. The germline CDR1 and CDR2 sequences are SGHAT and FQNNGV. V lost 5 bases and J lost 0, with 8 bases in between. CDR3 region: CASSPDSSNQPQHF. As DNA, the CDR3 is TGTGCCAGCAGCCCCGACAGTAGCAATCAGCCCCAGCATTTT.

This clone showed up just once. CDR3 residues: CASSRAASGSQETQYF. In nucleotides, the CDR3 is TGTGCCAGCAGCCGAGCAGCTAGCGGGTCACAAGAGACCCAGTACTTC. The chain carries TRBV4-2 and TRBJ2-5; 8 nucleotides line up with TRBD2. Germline V gene sequence: CDR1 LGHNA, CDR2 YNFKEQ. V was pared by 4 bases and J by 2 bases, with 9 bases of the junction left unmatched. The CDR3 is 16 residues long.

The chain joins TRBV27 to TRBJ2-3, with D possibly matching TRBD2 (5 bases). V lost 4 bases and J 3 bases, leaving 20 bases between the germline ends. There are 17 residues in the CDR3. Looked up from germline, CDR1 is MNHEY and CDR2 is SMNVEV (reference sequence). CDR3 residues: CASSWVPPSYSTDTQYF. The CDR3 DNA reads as TGTGCCAGCAGTTGGGTCCCCCCTAGCTATAGTACAGATACGCAGTATTTT.

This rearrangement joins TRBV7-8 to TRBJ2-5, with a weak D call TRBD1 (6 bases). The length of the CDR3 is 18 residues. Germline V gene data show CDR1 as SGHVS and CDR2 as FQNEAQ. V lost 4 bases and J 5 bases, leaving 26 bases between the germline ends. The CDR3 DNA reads TGTGCCAGCAGCTCCCTTCGGACAGACTTTTTTAGGGGTGAGACCCAGTACTTC. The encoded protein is CASSSLRTDFFRGETQYF.

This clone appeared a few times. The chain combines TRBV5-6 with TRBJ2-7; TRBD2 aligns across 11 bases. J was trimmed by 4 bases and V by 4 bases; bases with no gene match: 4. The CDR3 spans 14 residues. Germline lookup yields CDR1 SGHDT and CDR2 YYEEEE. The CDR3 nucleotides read TGTGCCAGCAGCACGGGACTAGCGGTTTACGAGCAGTACTTC. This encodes CASSTGLAVYEQYF.

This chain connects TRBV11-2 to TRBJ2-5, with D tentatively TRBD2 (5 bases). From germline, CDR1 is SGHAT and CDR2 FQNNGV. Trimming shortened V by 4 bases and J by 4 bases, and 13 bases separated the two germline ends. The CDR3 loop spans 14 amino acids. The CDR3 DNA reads TGTGCCAGCAGCTCTTGGCGGGCCATAGAGACCCAGTACTTC. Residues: CASSSWRAIETQYF.

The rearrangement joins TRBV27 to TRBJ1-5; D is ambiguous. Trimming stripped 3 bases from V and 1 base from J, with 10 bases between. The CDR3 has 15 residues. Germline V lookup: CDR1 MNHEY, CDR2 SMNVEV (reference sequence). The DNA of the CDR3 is TGTGCCAGCAGTTTGCAGTATTGGAGCAATCAGCCCCAGCATTTT. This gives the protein CASSLQYWSNQPQHF.

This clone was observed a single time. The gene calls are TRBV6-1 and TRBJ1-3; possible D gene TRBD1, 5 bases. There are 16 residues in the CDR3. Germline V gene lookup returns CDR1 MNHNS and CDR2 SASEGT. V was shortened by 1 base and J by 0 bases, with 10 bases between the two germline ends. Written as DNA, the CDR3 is TGTGCCAGCAGTGAAGGAGGACACCCCTCTGGAAACACCATATATTTT. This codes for CASSEGGHPSGNTIYF.